This T cell receptor (beta chain) derives from a study of blood T cell repertoires in COVID-19. Study-level background: Specimens from acute and convalescent COVID-19 originated in the United States, Italy and Spain. PBMCs, B-cell-depleted T cells, or T cells provided the cDNA or gDNA that made up the material.

CDR3 length equals 14 residues. The V gene's germline CDR1 is SGHDT and CDR2 YYEEEE. Unmatched junction bases numbered 6, after V lost 5 bases and J lost 7 bases. Per the original methods: Amplified reference gene primers provided the basis for estimating nucleated cell counts. The assay was immunoSEQ multiplex PCR, and TCRdb's table has in-frame clones only and misses some. V, J and clone size derive from that table, while D and trimming were established from the DNA sequence. The sample carries approximately 90,000 clones, over 75% recorded once. The clonotype originates from a man aged 60 to 75 with acute or convalescent COVID-19. The chain combines TRBV5-6 with TRBJ1-6; 7 bases match TRBD1. Sequencing input: peripheral blood. The CDR3 region is CASSPGTANSPLHF. The CDR3 coding sequence is TGTGCCAGCAGTCCCGGGACAGCCAATTCACCCCTCCACTTT. The whole variable domain, remainder taken from reference TRBV5-6 and TRBJ1-6, is DAGVTQSPTHLIKTRGQQVTLRCSPKSGHDTVSWYQQALGQGPQFIFQYYEEEERQRGNFPDRFSGHQFPNYSSELNVNALLLGDSALYLCASSPGTANSPLHFGNGTRLTVT.